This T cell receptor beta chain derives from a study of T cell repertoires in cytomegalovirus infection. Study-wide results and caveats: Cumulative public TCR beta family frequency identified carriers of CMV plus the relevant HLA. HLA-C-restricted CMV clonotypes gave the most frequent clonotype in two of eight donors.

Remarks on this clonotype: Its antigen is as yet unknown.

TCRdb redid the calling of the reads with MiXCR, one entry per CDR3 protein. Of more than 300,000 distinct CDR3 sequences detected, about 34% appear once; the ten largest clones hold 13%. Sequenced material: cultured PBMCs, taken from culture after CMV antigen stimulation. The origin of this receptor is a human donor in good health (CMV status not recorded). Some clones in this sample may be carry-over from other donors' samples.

The CDR3 sequence is CASSFLDTQYF. Written as DNA, the CDR3 is TGTGCCAGCAGTTTTCTGGATACGCAGTATTTT. This chain uses TRBV27 with TRBJ2-3; D call uncertain. Trimming removed 3 bases from V and 6 bases from J, with 4 bases in between. Germline CDR1 MNHEY, CDR2 SMNVEV (reference sequence). This CDR3 region has 11 residues.